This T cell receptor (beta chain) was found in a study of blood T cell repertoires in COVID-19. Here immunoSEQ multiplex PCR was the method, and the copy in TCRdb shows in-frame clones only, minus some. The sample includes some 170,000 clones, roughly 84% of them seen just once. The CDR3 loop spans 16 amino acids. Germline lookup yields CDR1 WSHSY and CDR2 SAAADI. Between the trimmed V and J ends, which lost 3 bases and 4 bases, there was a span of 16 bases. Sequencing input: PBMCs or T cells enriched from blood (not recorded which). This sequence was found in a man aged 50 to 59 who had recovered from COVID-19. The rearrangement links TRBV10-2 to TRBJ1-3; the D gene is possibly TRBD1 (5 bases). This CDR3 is CASSDFPGGAGNTIYF. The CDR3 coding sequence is TGCGCCAGCAGTGACTTCCCCGGGGGAGCGGGAAACACCATATATTTT.